This T cell receptor (beta chain) was sequenced in a study of breast tumors, draining lymph nodes, adjacent tissues. Study-level results: Data fit most tumor T cells coming from lymph node, expanding in tumor. Luminal-like breast cancer showed significantly greater tumor-nontumor repertoire similarity than basal-like breast cancer did.

This CDR3 spans 11 amino acids. CDR1 and CDR2 (germline): GTSNPN, SVGIG (reference sequence). Trimming shortened V by 3 bases and J by 3 bases, and 5 bases separated the two germline ends. Samples came from axillary lymph nodes draining the breast cancer. Of note for this clonotype: The antigen is undetermined.

A single record per CDR3 protein comes from TCRdb applying MiXCR to the multiplex PCR reads. Seen here are some 100,000 distinct CDR3 sequences, about 20% observed once, and the top ten hold over 1%. The rearrangement links TRBV30 to TRBJ1-2; D remains unclear. This clonotype was obtained from a female donor with breast cancer. Some clones in this sample may be carry-over from other donors' samples. The sequenced sample consisted of axillary lymph node tissue. The CDR3 coding sequence is TGTGCCTGGAGGAATTACTATGGCTACACCTTC. Its translation: CAWRNYYGYTF.